The 6 T cell receptor beta chains listed next were all sequenced from one sample in a study of T cell responses to AZD1222 COVID-19 vaccine. Clones were sequenced by immunoSEQ multiplex PCR, and TCRdb holds only the in-frame ones, with some missing. This sample has about 97,000 clones, with about nine tenths found just once. Material: peripheral blood, obtained on day 0 of AZD1222 vaccination. All receptors derive from an adult in good health.

This chain connects TRBV5-4 to TRBJ2-1; 13 nucleotides agree with TRBD2. Germline V gene sequence: CDR1 SGHNT, CDR2 YYREEE (reference sequence). V was clipped by 0 bases and J by 4 bases; unmatched bases: 1. The CDR3 runs 16 residues. The CDR3 DNA reads as TGTGCCAGCAGCTTGGAACTAGCGGGGGGGTACAATGAGCAGTTCTTC. Translating it yields CASSLELAGGYNEQFF.

The rearrangement uses TRBV5-4 and TRBJ2-3, with unresolved D. CDR1 is SGHNT, CDR2 YYREEE, per germline (reference sequence). The ends were cut back, 4 bases at V and 2 bases at J, with 17 bases in the middle. The length of the CDR3 is 16 residues. This chain's CDR3 is CASSIGPIVTTDTQYF. The DNA of the CDR3 is TGTGCCAGCAGCATAGGACCAATCGTAACCACAGATACGCAGTATTTT.

The rearrangement joins TRBV5-1 to TRBJ2-7, with TRBD1 identical over 8 bases. The germline V gene has CDR1 SGHRS and CDR2 YFSETQ. This CDR3 region has 14 residues. J gave up 7 bases and V 4 bases, and 10 bases lay outside the gene matches. CDR3 bases: TGCGCCAGCAGCCCCGGACAGGGAACGGGTGAGCAGTACTTC. It encodes CASSPGQGTGEQYF.

Here the CDR3 reads CASSLYGAGEKLFF. As DNA, the CDR3 is TGCGCCAGCAGCTTGTACGGGGCGGGGGAAAAACTGTTTTTT. The gene calls are TRBV5-1 and TRBJ1-4, with D possibly matching TRBD1 (5 bases). Germline CDR1 reads SGHRS; CDR2 reads YFSETQ. The V end lost 1 base, the J end lost 8 bases, and 12 bases lay between the germline ends. The CDR3 loop spans 14 amino acids.

The CDR3, as DNA: TGTGCCAGCTCACCACTGACAGCCAACTATGGCTACACCTTC. It encodes CASSPLTANYGYTF. This chain joins TRBV18 and TRBJ1-2, with D possibly TRBD1 on 5 matching bases. This CDR3 has 14 amino acids. CDR1 and CDR2 from the germline V gene are KGHSH and LQKENI. Between the trimmed V and J ends, which lost 1 base and 2 bases, there was a span of 8 bases.

This chain links TRBV5-8 with TRBJ2-1, with a possible D match to TRBD1 (7 bases). The CDR3 has 16 amino acids. V gave up 1 base and J gave up 9 bases, with 20 bases separating them. From germline, CDR1 is SGHTS and CDR2 YDEGEE. CDR3 region: CASSLRGRAGPAEQFF. For the CDR3, the DNA is TGTGCCAGCAGCTTGAGGGGGCGGGCGGGGCCGGCTGAGCAGTTCTTC.